This TCR beta chain was sequenced for a study of blood T cells in healthy people across ages. Study results and caveats: Whereas aged donors had fewer naive CD4+ cells, long-lived donors had more of them and higher diversity. TCR beta diversity per million T cells fell roughly linearly with age.

This clonotype was seen more than once but under ten times. Its antigen is unidentified. From germline, CDR1 is MNHEY and CDR2 SMNVEV (reference sequence). The CDR3 is 13 residues long. The germline V and J ends were trimmed by 4 bases and 15 bases, with 19 bases remaining between them. A sample-barcoded 5' primer and a J-beta primer mix were used in a second PCR of about 7 to 12 cycles. TCRdb re-called the 5' RACE reads with MiXCR, one entry per CDR3 protein. The sample lists around 1,600,000 distinct CDR3 sequences; about 45% were seen once. The authors isolated at least 6 million PBMCs per sample. Total RNA extracted from each sample amounted to at least 6 micrograms.

The specimen sequenced was blood. The receptor was derived from a woman aged 18-29 years in good health. This chain joins TRBV27 and TRBJ2-1, with D unclear. The CDR3 reads CASSSPGMVLGFF. The CDR3 nucleotides are TGTGCCAGCAGTTCCCCCGGCATGGTCCTAGGGTTCTTC.